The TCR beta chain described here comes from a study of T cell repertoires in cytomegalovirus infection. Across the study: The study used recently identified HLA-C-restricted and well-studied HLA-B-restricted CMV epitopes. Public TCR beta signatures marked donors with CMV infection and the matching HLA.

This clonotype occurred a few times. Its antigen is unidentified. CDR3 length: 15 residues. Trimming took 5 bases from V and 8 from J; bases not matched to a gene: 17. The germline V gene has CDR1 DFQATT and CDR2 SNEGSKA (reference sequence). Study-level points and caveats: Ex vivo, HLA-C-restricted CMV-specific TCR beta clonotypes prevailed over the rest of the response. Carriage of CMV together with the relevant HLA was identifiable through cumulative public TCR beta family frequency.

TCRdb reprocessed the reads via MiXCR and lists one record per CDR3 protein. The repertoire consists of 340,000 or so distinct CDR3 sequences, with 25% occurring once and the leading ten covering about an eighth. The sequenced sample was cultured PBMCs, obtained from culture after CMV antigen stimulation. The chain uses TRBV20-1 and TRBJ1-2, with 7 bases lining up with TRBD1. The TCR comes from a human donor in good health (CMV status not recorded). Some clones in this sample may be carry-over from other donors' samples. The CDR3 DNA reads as TGCAGTGCTTTAGACCGGACAGGTCCTTCTAGGGGCTACACCTTC. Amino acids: CSALDRTGPSRGYTF.